The 6 T cell receptor beta chains listed next were all sequenced from one sample in a study of identical twins. TCRdb independently ran MiXCR on the 5' RACE reads; one entry per CDR3 protein. The table has a few hundred thousand distinct CDR3 sequences, 8.5% to 10% seen once. Sequenced sample: naive T cells sorted from blood. The source of these receptors is a woman aged 45-59 years in good health.

The chain couples TRBV4-2 to TRBJ2-1, with 7 bases identical to TRBD2. This CDR3 region has 16 residues. J gave up 9 bases and V 0 bases, and 11 bases lay outside the gene matches. Germline assignment: CDR1 LGHNA and CDR2 YNFKEQ. This CDR3 reads CASSQDQLANTGEQFF. The CDR3 DNA follows: TGTGCCAGCAGCCAAGATCAACTAGCGAACACGGGTGAGCAGTTCTTC.

With respect to this clonotype: This could be a read error, since a much larger clone is one nucleotide away. CDR3 region: CAISYRGGTDTQYF. The DNA of the CDR3 is TGTGCCATCAGTTACAGGGGAGGCACAGATACGCAGTATTTT. The chain has TRBV10-3 and TRBJ2-3, with TRBD1 matching over 7 bases. Unmatched junction bases numbered 3, after V lost 5 bases and J lost 1 base. The CDR3 contains 14 residues. Looked up from germline, CDR1 is ENHRY and CDR2 is SYGVKD.

There are many counts of this clonotype. V is TRBV5-1 and J is TRBJ2-5; 13 positions agree with TRBD2. The CDR3 spans 17 residues. The junction had 9 bases not matched to a gene; V was cut back by 5 bases and J by 2 bases. Germline V gene data show CDR1 as SGHRS and CDR2 as YFSETQ. This CDR3 reads CASSFGLAGVIQETQYF. DNA for the CDR3: TGCGCCAGCAGTTTCGGACTAGCGGGAGTGATACAAGAGACCCAGTACTTC.

This chain links TRBV7-9 with TRBJ1-1, with a possible D match to TRBD1 (5 bases). Germline-derived CDR1 and CDR2 are SEHNR and FQNEAQ (reference sequence). The ends were cut back, 4 bases at V and 11 bases at J, with 8 bases in the middle. The CDR3 spans 10 residues. CDR3 loop: CASSSAGAFF. CDR3 in DNA: TGTGCCAGCAGCTCCGCAGGGGCTTTCTTT.

About this clonotype: The junction and the germline gene differ at one end; a read error may be behind it. V is TRBV7-7 and J is TRBJ2-2; D not resolved. Looked up from germline, CDR1 is SSHAT and CDR2 is FNYEAQ (reference sequence). There are 13 residues in the CDR3. The CDR3 here is CASSSGVTGELFF. The CDR3 nucleotides read TGTGCTAGCAGCTCCGGAGTCACCGGGGAGCTGTTTTTT.

The CDR3 region has the DNA TGCGCCAGCAGCCAAGATGCGGCAGGAAAATATGGCTACACCTTC. It translates to CASSQDAAGKYGYTF. The rearrangement uses TRBV4-1 and TRBJ1-2; D is undetermined. V shed 0 bases and J shed 5 bases, with 13 bases lying between them. Germline values: CDR1 MGHRA, CDR2 YSYEKL. CDR3 length: 15 residues.